This T cell receptor (beta chain) was observed in a study of cytomegalovirus exposure and HLA in healthy donors (dated by TCRdb to about 2017). In terms of the full investigation: In an earlier analysis of some 550 of the donors, around 290 Gb of sequence data and some 120 million unique TCR beta sequences from about 190 million T cells were reported. An early release that covered fewer than 750 HLA-typed donors contained 300 to 350 gigabases of sequencing data and about 84 million unique TCR sequences. The genetic ancestry cluster associated with self-reported Caucasian donors included 81% of the roughly 360 genotyped donors. The study was designed to test whether signatures of past pathogen exposure could be identified by cataloging public T cell receptors. The T cell repertoires of around 670 subjects were profiled by immunosequencing and related to cytomegalovirus serostatus. Along with the approximately 700-subject first cohort, a separate validation cohort of over 90 different subjects was used. To predict cytomegalovirus infection status, the study combined high-throughput TCR immunosequencing, statistical association of individual TCRs with disease status, and machine learning. A later analysis re-examined previously published TCR beta repertoires from 600 to 700 donors and added high-resolution HLA genotyping to investigate patterns of TCR occurrence. In the later analysis, no new phenotypic data were used to find candidate immune exposures; instead, reliance was placed on TCR beta sequences and their occurrence across donors. An earlier analysis of 587 of the donors used high-throughput TCR beta sequencing to judge whether each TCR beta V gene segment behaved as functional or pseudogenic. Donor age, sex, ethnicity and CMV serostatus were compiled together with the repertoire data. In a later genetic analysis, genome-wide SNP genotypes for about 55% of the roughly 700 donors were used, and that subset was treated as a discovery cohort. Every discovery cohort repertoire had been produced on one sequencing platform. HLA typing included class I and class II loci at four-digit resolution. Typing coverage varied by locus: 629-630 donors for A, B, C, DRB1 and DQB1; under 550 for DQA1; about 590 for DPA1; roughly 450 for DPB1. Because of strong linkage in the cohort, roughly 5 DR-DQ haplotypes were treated as single units for association and clustering. Among 398 genotyped donors of the cohort, an average of around 240,000 unique TCR beta nucleotide sequences were sequenced per donor, roughly 20% of them non-productive. General findings and caveats noted by the study authors: Most CMV-associated TCR beta chains appeared to be HLA-restricted in a later analysis, and the HLA associations seemed to be driven largely by CMV exposure. The study gave a list of over 150 TCR beta chains associated with cytomegalovirus. Sequencing depth was assumed to be roughly uniform across donors in the presence/absence analyses, though that assumption may not hold. Compared with the roughly 720-donor mean, donors in an Asian-associated ancestry cluster had fewer N-insertions in productive TCRs, according to a later genetic analysis. A cluster of highly shared sequence variants was judged likely to represent a technical artifact of the sequencing pipeline. Linkage disequilibrium might explain the correlated functional status among segregating V segments, but an unknown experimental factor could not be ruled out. In both the original and validation cohorts, the classifier was reported to diagnose cytomegalovirus status with high specificity and sensitivity. It was suggested by the authors that the approach could potentially be generalized to other disease states and immunological phenotypes. In an earlier analysis of under 600 of the donors, most TCR beta V segments were observed in productive rearrangements about 87% or about 30% of the time, broadly matching IMGT annotations. A later analysis associated 16,951 TCR beta sequences with specific HLA alleles at a false discovery rate of 0.05. A later genetic analysis associated a missense DCLRE1C variant with V-gene and J-gene trimming of TCR beta chains, and an independent cohort replicated the association. In vitro tests confirmed that a few of the cytomegalovirus-associated TCR beta chains recognize cytomegalovirus antigens. A later analysis reported that several top co-occurrence clusters appeared linked to parvovirus B19, influenza, CMV and Epstein-Barr virus. The cohort was sequenced for TCR beta chains only, and without alpha or paired-chain data the features that could be detected were limited. CMV serostatus was the only immune exposure information available for the cohort. When HLA alleles, especially DR and DQ, strongly co-occurred, attributing TCR associations to individual alleles was difficult. Some IMGT-functional V segments, including TRBV6-2 and TRBV6-3, could not be distinguished by the 87-base-pair reads and were therefore excluded. Because HLA typing was unavailable for some donors at each locus, only the typed subset was used in association tests. Roughly 15 rarely observed V segments, including chromosome 9 orphons, were excluded from the earlier analysis of just under 600 of the donors because counts were too low. A further reported finding was that TCR beta sequences accurately predicted the HLA-A and HLA-B alleles for most subjects in the first cohort. Most TCR sequences were seen in very few donors, while some public TCRs were found in many individuals. In a later analysis, the rate of TCR association differed among HLA loci, with DRB1 alleles having the most associated TCRs and HLA-C alleles having the fewest. A later analysis found that HLA-associated TCR beta chains were more clonally expanded and had lower generation probabilities than equally common non-associated chains.

Note on this clone: Its recognized antigen is unknown. No quality values exist for individual bases; no much larger clone is one base distant.

The cohort was made up of about 610 healthy bone marrow donors. All cohort members were sampled while nominally healthy, although unrecorded immune exposures were likely present. The donor tested CMV seronegative and was one of the 352 seronegative cohort members. A peripheral blood sample was collected from each donor, and TCR beta sequencing was performed on peripheral blood mononuclear cells. The Qiagen DNeasy Blood Extraction Kit was used to extract genomic DNA from the blood cell samples. Preparation of the library involved the immunoSEQ multiplex PCR assay. The multiplex PCR relied on a mix of 60 forward primers for TCR Vbeta segments and 13 reverse primers for TCR Jbeta segments. A multiplex PCR assay on genomic DNA amplified the CDR3 region of rearranged TCR beta genes. On the Illumina HiSeq System, the amplified TCR beta libraries were sequenced as 87-base-pair reads. The authors processed their data as follows. Across the 670 or so repertoires, a later analysis counted tens of millions of unique TCR beta chains, around 10 million of which were shared by at least two donors. To remove PCR and sequencing errors, raw reads were error-corrected and collapsed into unique sequences using a nearest-neighbor algorithm that merged closely related sequences. CDR3 sequences were aligned to IMGT reference sequences to assign V, D and J gene segments. Each retained sequence needed at least a six-nucleotide match to both a V gene segment and a J gene segment. Rearrangements were classified as productive when the CDR3 lacked stop codons and remained in frame with V and J, and all other rearrangements were classified as non-productive. Following IMGT convention, CDR3 was defined as the stretch from the second conserved V-encoded cysteine to the conserved J-encoded phenylalanine. The earlier analysis of around 640 of the donors excluded sequences that lacked an unambiguous match to a single V gene segment. An earlier analysis of 587 of the donors classified V segments as functional when productive rearrangements were above 56.7% and as segregating when the standard deviation between donors was above 5%. To diagnose cytomegalovirus status from the catalog of TCR beta chain sequences, a statistical classification framework was built. In a later analysis, V and J genes were assigned by comparing TCR nucleotide sequences against IMGT/GENE-DB human TR gene sequences. In a later analysis, CDR3 sequences and most-parsimonious VDJ recombination scenarios were assigned using the TCRdist pipeline. In a later analysis, every TCR beta chain was defined by the combination of its CDR3 amino acid sequence and its V-gene family, and reads without a unique V-gene family were dropped. In a later analysis, fewer than 650 highly shared, low-generation-probability nucleotide sequences were removed to address suspected cross-contamination and a sequencing artifact. For each public chain, a later analysis derived a clonal expansion index from normalized ranks of inferred template counts within each repertoire. A later analysis computed generation probabilities with a VDJ recombination model fitted to out-of-frame rearrangements, and checked the results against IGoR. A later analysis scored TCR-TCR, TCR-HLA and TCR-CMV co-occurrence with hypergeometric tests, applying a repertoire-size bias correction to TCR pairs. False discovery rates were estimated in a later analysis by permuting HLA or CMV assignments 20 times. In a later analysis, co-occurring TCRs were grouped with DBSCAN, and TCRdist sequence similarity was added when clustering was performed within HLA-allele-positive subsets. For co-occurrence clustering, repertoires with fewer than 30,000 or more than 120,000 public chains were excluded, along with roughly five repertoires with anomalous nucleotide sharing. This is the immuneACCESS table as TCRdb keeps it, with only in-frame sequences that have V and J called. A part of the clones is gone; compared with another copy, unresolved V genes explain less than half, and the rest is unexplained. V, J and clone size are those of that table, while D and trimming were read from the DNA. For this sample there are more than 90,000 clones; approximately 71% appear just once. Clones ranked in the top ten supply 7.7% of the sample.

CDR1 and CDR2 are drawn from the germline V gene: SGHDN, FVKESK. Counted from cysteine to phenylalanine, this CDR3 has 16 amino acids. The retained sequence is limited to the CDR3, 48 bases, with the frame set at the first base. The trim is 2 bases for V and 1 base for J, with a gap of 11 bases between the germline ends. Sequences were obtained from PBMCs. The clonotype was recovered from a female donor in good health and CMV-seronegative. Rearrangement joined TRBV14 to TRBJ2-2; the D gene cannot be named for sure. The encoded CDR3 is CASSQFGRGNTGELFF. The sequence in DNA is TGTGCCAGCAGCCAATTTGGCCGCGGGAACACCGGGGAGCTGTTTTTT. Beyond the CDR3, the reference TRBV14 and TRBJ2-2 genes provide the residues; the full variable domain reads: EAGVTQFPSHSVIEKGQTVTLRCDPISGHDNLYWYRRVMGKEIKFLLHFVKESKQDESGMPNNRFLAERTGGTYSTLKVQPAELEDSGVYFCASSQFGRGNTGELFFGEGSRLTVL.